This T cell receptor beta chain derives from a study of blood T cell repertoires in COVID-19. Germline CDR1 is SEHNR and CDR2 is FQNEAQ (reference sequence). Losses at the gene ends were 3 bases for V and 6 bases for J; bases not matched to a gene: 1. The CDR3 contains 13 residues. Assay used: immunoSEQ multiplex PCR; TCRdb lists only in-frame clones, some missing. The repertoire holds 300,000 to 400,000 clones, with 70% to 90% as singletons. The genes are TRBV7-9 and TRBJ2-1, with 8 bases matching TRBD2. The receptor was derived from a woman between 25 and 40 years old with acute COVID-19. Source material: PBMCs or T cells enriched from blood (not recorded which). The CDR3 nucleotides read TGTGCCAGCAGCTTCACTAGCGGCAATGAGCAGTTCTTC. Translation gives CASSFTSGNEQFF.